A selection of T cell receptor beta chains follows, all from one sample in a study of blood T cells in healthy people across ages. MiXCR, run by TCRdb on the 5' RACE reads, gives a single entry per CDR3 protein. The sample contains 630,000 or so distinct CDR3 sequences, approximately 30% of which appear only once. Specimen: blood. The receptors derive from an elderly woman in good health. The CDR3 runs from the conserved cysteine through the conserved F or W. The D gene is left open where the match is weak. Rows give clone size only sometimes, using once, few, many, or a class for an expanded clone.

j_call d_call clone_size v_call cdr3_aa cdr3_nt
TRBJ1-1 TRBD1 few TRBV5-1 CASSPGPRGGNTEAFF TGCGCCAGCAGCCCGGGACCCAGGGGGGGGAACACTGAAGCTTTCTTT
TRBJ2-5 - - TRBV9 CASSEGLGGGSGETQYF TGTGCCAGCAGTGAAGGGTTGGGAGGGGGCTCTGGGGAGACCCAGTACTTC
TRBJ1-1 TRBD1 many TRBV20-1 CRTGVTEAFF TGCAGGACAGGGGTAACTGAAGCTTTCTTT
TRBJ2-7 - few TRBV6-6 CASSYPAGARNEQYF TGTGCCAGCAGTTATCCGGCGGGGGCGCGGAATGAGCAGTACTTC
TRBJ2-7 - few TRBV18 CASSPENFARSYEQYF TGTGCCAGCTCACCGGAGAATTTTGCCCGCTCCTACGAGCAGTACTTC
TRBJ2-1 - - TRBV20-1 CSAGSLTGNEQFF TGCAGTGCTGGGAGTCTCACGGGCAATGAGCAGTTCTTC
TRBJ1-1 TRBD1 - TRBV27 CASSSLRDRGETEAFF TGTGCCAGCAGTTCCCTTAGAGACAGGGGAGAGACTGAAGCTTTCTTT
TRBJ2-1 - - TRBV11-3 CASSSQGKAEQFF TGTGCCAGCAGCTCTCAGGGTAAGGCTGAGCAGTTCTTC
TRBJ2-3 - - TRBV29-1 CSGGRPDTQYF TGCAGCGGTGGGAGACCAGATACGCAGTATTTT
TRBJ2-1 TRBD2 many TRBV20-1 CSAQSGGAPDEQFF TGCAGTGCCCAGAGCGGGGGGGCCCCCGATGAGCAGTTCTTC
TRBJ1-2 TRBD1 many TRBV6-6 CASRGGRADGYTF TGTGCCAGCAGAGGGGGCAGGGCTGATGGCTACACCTTC
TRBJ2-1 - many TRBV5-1 CASSLVQGFYEQFF TGCGCCAGCAGCTTGGTCCAGGGGTTCTATGAGCAGTTCTTC
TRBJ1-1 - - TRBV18 CASSPWNTNTEAFF TGTGCCAGCTCACCATGGAACACGAACACTGAAGCTTTCTTT
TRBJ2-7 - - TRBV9 CASSVTGSGSEQYF TGTGCCAGCAGCGTAACGGGGTCCGGGTCCGAGCAGTACTTC
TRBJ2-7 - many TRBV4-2 CASSQDLAGPPHEQYF TGTGCCAGCAGCCAAGATTTGGCAGGCCCACCGCACGAGCAGTACTTC
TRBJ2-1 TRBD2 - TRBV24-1 CATSDGTSDTYNEQFF TGTGCCACCAGTGATGGGACTAGCGACACCTACAATGAGCAGTTCTTC
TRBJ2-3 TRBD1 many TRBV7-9 CASTMTGTDTQYF TGTGCCAGCACCATGACAGGGACAGATACGCAGTATTTT
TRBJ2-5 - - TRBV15 CATSRDSGPGGAQYF TGTGCCACCAGCAGAGATTCTGGACCTGGTGGGGCCCAGTACTTC
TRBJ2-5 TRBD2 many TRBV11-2 CASSLEGRLAGAGETQYF TGTGCCAGCAGCTTAGAGGGTAGGCTAGCGGGGGCCGGAGAGACCCAGTACTTC
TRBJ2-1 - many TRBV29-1 CSVDGPDGRNEQFF TGCAGCGTTGATGGGCCAGACGGGCGCAATGAGCAGTTCTTC
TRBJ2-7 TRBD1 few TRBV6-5 CATTRQGNEQYF TGTGCCACCACCCGACAGGGCAACGAGCAGTACTTC
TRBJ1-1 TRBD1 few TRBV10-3 CAISRDRDTEAFF TGTGCCATCAGTCGGGACAGGGACACTGAAGCTTTCTTT
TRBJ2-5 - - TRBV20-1 CSARPLAYLPAQYF TGCAGTGCTAGGCCTCTAGCGTACCTCCCGGCCCAGTACTTC
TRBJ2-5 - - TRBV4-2 CASSPRVSVQETQYF TGTGCCAGCAGCCCCCGAGTTAGCGTCCAAGAGACCCAGTACTTC
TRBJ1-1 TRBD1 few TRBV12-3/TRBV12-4 CASSPSDRLNTEAFF TGTGCCAGCAGTCCCTCGGACAGGCTAAACACTGAAGCTTTCTTT
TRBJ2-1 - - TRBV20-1 CSASQSVNNEQFF TGCAGTGCTAGTCAGTCAGTTAACAATGAGCAGTTCTTC
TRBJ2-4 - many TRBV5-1 CASSLAPDPSKNIQYF TGCGCCAGCAGCTTGGCCCCAGACCCGTCCAAAAACATTCAGTACTTC
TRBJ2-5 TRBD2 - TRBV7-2 CASSRSGGEQETQYF TGTGCCAGCAGCCGTAGCGGGGGAGAACAAGAGACCCAGTACTTC
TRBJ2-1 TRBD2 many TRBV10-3 CAISEILAGGSSSYNEQFF TGTGCCATCAGTGAGATCCTAGCGGGGGGCTCCAGCTCCTACAATGAGCAGTTCTTC
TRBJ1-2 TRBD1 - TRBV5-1 CASSLRTGGEDGYTF TGCGCCAGCAGCTTAAGGACAGGGGGCGAGGATGGCTACACCTTC
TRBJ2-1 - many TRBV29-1 CSVENKSDRFYNEQFF TGCAGCGTTGAAAACAAATCCGACAGGTTCTACAATGAGCAGTTCTTC
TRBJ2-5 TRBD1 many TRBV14 CASSQIRGTKETQYF TGTGCCAGCAGCCAAATCAGGGGGACGAAAGAGACCCAGTACTTC
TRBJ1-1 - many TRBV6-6 CASTYREWAEAFF TGTGCCAGCACCTACAGGGAGTGGGCTGAAGCTTTCTTT
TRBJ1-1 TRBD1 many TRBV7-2 CASSPGQGQWTEAFF TGTGCCAGCAGCCCCGGACAGGGCCAGTGGACTGAAGCTTTCTTT
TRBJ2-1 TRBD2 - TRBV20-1 CSAGPVGGYNEQFF TGCAGTGCAGGCCCCGTGGGGGGGTACAATGAGCAGTTCTTC
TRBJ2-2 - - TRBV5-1 CASSLGLTEAGELFF TGCGCCAGCAGCTTGGGACTTACAGAGGCCGGGGAGCTGTTTTTT
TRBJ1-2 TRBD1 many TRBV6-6 CASSDRQGGDYGYTF TGTGCCAGCAGTGACCGACAGGGAGGCGACTATGGCTACACCTTC
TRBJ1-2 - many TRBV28 CATLLGSLNYGYTF TGTGCCACCTTGTTAGGGTCCTTGAACTATGGCTACACCTTC
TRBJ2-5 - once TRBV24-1 CATSGRSGKQETQYF TGTGCCACCAGTGGGCGTTCGGGGAAACAAGAGACCCAGTACTTC
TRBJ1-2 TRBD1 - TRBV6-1 CASSGLPGGVGNGYTF TGTGCCAGCAGTGGATTGCCAGGGGGCGTAGGAAATGGCTACACCTTC
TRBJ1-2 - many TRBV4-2 CASSQERTGTAGYTF TGTGCCAGCAGCCAAGAAAGGACCGGGACTGCTGGCTACACCTTC
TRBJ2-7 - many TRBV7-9 CASSGLTYEQYF TGTGCCAGCAGCGGGCTCACCTACGAGCAGTACTTC
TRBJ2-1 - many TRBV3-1 CASSQVSYNEQFF TGTGCCAGCAGCCAAGTTTCCTACAATGAGCAGTTCTTC
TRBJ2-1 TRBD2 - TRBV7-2 CASSRTSGGAYNGQCF TGTGCCAGCAGCCGGACTAGCGGGGGGGCCTACAATGGGCAGTGCTTC
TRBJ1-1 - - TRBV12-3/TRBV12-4 CASTSGRGNTEAFF TGTGCCAGCACCTCGGGCAGGGGGAACACTGAAGCTTTCTTT